The 5 T cell receptor beta chains presented below share a single source sample, sequenced in a study of blood T cell repertoires in COVID-19. Profiled with immunoSEQ multiplex PCR; TCRdb holds only in-frame clones, not every one. Of 150,000 to 200,000 clones in the sample, around 92% were seen once. The specimen sequenced was peripheral blood. The receptors come from a man between 60 and 70 years old with acute or convalescent COVID-19.

The chain combines TRBV18 with TRBJ2-2; 11 bases map to TRBD2. Losses at the gene ends were 3 bases for V and 5 bases for J; bases not matched to a gene: 2. Germline V gives CDR1 KGHSH, CDR2 LQKENI. CDR3 length: 15 residues. The DNA for the CDR3 is TGTGCCAGCTCACCTTGGACTAGCGGGACCGGGGAGCTGTTTTTT. Amino acids: CASSPWTSGTGELFF.

This chain connects TRBV7-9 to TRBJ2-7, with 7 bases that match TRBD1. Trimming cost V 1 base and J 7 bases; bases outside gene matches: 7. Germline CDR1 and CDR2: SEHNR and FQNEAQ (reference sequence). This CDR3 is built from 14 residues. The CDR3 region has the DNA TGTGCCAGCAGCTTAGGTGACAGGGCCGTGGAGCAGTACTTC. Its protein product is CASSLGDRAVEQYF.

This chain joins TRBV4-1 and TRBJ2-3; D not resolved. The CDR3 totals 13 residues. CDR1 MGHRA and CDR2 YSYEKL come from the germline V gene. V was cut by 2 bases and J by 6 bases, with 9 bases left in between. The CDR3 reads CASSQLIGDTQYF. In nucleotides, the CDR3 is TGCGCCAGCAGCCAACTTATTGGCGATACGCAGTATTTT.

The chain carries TRBV7-2 and TRBJ1-6; TRBD1 aligns across 8 bases. This CDR3 region has 18 residues. Germline V lookup: CDR1 SGHTA, CDR2 FQGNSA. J gave up 2 bases and V 5 bases, and 11 bases lay outside the gene matches. CDR3 sequence (DNA): TGTGCCAGCAGCCTCACCGGGACAGGACAACCCTATAATTCACCCCTCCACTTT. This gives the protein CASSLTGTGQPYNSPLHF. The full variable domain, its missing parts supplied by reference TRBV7-2 and TRBJ1-6, is GAGVSQSPSNKVTEKGKDVELRCDPISGHTALYWYRQSLGQGLEFLIYFQGNSAPDKSGLPSDRFSAERTGGSVSTLTIQRTQQEDSAVYLCASSLTGTGQPYNSPLHFGNGTRLTVT.

A single count supports this clone. The chain couples TRBV10-3 to TRBJ1-5, with 10 bases matching TRBD1. V gave up 4 bases and J gave up 5 bases; unmatched junction bases: 8. This CDR3 is built from 16 residues. The germline V gene encodes CDR1 ENHRY and CDR2 SYGVKD. Here the CDR3 DNA reads TGTGCCATCAGTGTGGGACAGGGGAATGAGGATCAGCCCCAGCATTTT. Its protein product is CAISVGQGNEDQPQHF.